Sequencing of this T cell receptor (beta chain) was carried out in a study of blood T cell repertoires in COVID-19. Study-wide background: Spain, Italy and the United States supplied samples that represented acute and convalescent COVID-19. T cells, B-cell-depleted T cells, or PBMCs supplied cDNA or gDNA.

Profiled with immunoSEQ multiplex PCR; TCRdb holds only in-frame clones, not every one. The table includes about 400,000 clones, around 87% detected once. Sequencing was carried out using peripheral blood. This clonotype was sampled from a human donor in a cohort sampled during active COVID-19.

The CDR3: CASSRQEVDEQYF. CDR3 nucleotides: TGTGCCAGCAGCCGGCAGGAGGTAGACGAGCAGTACTTC. V and J are TRBV3-1 (or the pseudogene TRBV3-2) and TRBJ2-7, with D possibly being TRBD2 (5 bases). V dropped 4 bases and J dropped 5 bases, with 12 bases sitting between them. The CDR3 length is 13 residues. Germline V lookup: CDR1 LGHDT, CDR2 YNNKEL (reference sequence).